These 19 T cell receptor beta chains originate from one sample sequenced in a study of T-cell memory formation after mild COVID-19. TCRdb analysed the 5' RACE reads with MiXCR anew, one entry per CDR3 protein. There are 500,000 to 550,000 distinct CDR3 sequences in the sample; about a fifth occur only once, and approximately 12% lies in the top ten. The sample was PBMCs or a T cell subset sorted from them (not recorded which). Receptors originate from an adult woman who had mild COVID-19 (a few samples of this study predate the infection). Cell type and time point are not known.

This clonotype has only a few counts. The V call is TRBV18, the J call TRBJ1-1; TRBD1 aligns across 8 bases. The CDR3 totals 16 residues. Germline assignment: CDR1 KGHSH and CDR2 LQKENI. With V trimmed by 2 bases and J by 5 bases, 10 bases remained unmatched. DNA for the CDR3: TGTGCCAGCTCACCAAGCAGGGGGCAAAGGGGGACTGAAGCTTTCTTT. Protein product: CASSPSRGQRGTEAFF.

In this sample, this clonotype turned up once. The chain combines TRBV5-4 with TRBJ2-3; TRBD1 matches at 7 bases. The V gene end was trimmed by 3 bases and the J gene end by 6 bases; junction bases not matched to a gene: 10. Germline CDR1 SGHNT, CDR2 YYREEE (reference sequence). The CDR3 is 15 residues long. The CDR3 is CASSSFLTGSDTQYF. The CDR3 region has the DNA TGTGCCAGCAGCTCTTTCTTGACAGGGTCCGATACGCAGTATTTT.

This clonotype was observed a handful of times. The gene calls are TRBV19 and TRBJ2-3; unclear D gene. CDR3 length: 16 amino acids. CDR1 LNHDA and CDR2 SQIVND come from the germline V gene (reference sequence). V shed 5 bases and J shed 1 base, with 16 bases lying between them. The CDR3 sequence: CASSPSGLLGTDTQYF. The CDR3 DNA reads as TGTGCCAGTAGTCCTTCGGGCCTCCTTGGCACAGATACGCAGTATTTT.

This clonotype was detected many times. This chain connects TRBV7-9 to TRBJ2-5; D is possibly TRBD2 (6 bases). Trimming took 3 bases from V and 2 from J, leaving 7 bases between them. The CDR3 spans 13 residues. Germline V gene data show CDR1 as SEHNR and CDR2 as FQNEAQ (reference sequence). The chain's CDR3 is CASSFGGQETQYF. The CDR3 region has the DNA TGTGCCAGCAGCTTCGGGGGACAAGAGACCCAGTACTTC.

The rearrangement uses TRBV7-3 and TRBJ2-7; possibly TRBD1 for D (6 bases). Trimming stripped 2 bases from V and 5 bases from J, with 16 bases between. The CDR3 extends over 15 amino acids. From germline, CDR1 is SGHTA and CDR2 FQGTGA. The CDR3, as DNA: TGTGCCAGCAGCTTATTTGGGGGCGCGGCAGACGAGCAGTACTTC. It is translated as CASSLFGGAADEQYF.

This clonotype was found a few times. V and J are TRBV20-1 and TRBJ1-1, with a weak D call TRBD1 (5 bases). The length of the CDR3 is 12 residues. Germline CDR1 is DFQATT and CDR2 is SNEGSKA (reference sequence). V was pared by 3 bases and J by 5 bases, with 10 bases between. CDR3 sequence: CSARSGLTEAFF. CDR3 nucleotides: TGCAGTGCTAGGTCAGGGTTAACTGAAGCTTTCTTT.

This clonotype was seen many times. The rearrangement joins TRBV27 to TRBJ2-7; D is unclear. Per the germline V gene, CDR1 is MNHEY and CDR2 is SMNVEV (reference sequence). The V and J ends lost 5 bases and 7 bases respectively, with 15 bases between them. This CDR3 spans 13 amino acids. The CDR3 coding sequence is TGTGCCAGCAGTATTCACCTGGCGGCTGAGCAGTACTTC. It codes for CASSIHLAAEQYF.

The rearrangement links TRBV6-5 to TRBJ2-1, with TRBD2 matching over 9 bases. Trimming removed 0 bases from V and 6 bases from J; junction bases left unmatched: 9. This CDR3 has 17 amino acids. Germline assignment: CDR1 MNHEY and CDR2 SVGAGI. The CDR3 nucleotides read TGTGCCAGCAGTTACTCAAGACTGCGGGGGGGCCGCAATGAGCAGTTCTTC. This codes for CASSYSRLRGGRNEQFF.

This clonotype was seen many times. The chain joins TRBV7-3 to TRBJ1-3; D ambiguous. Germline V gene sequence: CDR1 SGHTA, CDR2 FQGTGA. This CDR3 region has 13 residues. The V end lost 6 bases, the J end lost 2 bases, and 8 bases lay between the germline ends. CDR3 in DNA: TGTGCCAGCAGTTCAAGACCTGGAAACACCATATATTTT. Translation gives CASSSRPGNTIYF.

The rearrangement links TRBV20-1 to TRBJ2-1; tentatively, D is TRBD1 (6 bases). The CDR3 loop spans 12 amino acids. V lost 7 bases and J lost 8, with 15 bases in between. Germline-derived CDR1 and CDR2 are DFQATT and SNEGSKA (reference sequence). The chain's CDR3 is CSGREGGHEQFF. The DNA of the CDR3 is TGCAGTGGTAGGGAAGGGGGTCATGAGCAGTTCTTC.

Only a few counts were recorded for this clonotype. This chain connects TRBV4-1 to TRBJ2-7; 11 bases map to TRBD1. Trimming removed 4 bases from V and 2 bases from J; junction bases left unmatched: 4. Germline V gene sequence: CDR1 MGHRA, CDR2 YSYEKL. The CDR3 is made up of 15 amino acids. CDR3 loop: CASSLGTGGPYEQYF. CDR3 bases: TGCGCCAGCAGCCTAGGGACAGGGGGGCCCTACGAGCAGTACTTC.

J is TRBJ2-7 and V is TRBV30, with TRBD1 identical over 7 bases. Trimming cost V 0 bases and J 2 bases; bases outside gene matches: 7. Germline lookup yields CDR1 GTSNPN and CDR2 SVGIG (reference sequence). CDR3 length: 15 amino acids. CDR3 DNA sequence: TGTGCCTGGAGTGTACCCCCCCAGGGGGCCTACGAGCAGTACTTC. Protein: CAWSVPPQGAYEQYF.

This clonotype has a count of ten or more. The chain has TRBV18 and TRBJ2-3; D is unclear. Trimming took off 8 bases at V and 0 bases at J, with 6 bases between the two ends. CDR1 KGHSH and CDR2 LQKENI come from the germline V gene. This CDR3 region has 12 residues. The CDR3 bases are TGTGCCAGCAGCCCTAGCACAGATACGCAGTATTTT. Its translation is CASSPSTDTQYF.

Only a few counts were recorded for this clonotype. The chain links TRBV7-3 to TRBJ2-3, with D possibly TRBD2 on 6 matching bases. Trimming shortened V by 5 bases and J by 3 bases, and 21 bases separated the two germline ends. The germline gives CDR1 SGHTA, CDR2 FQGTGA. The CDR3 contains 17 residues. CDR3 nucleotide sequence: TGTGCCAGCAGCCGGAGCGGGTTAGGGACTTCGACAGATACGCAGTATTTT. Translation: CASSRSGLGTSTDTQYF. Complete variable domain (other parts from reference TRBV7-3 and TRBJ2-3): GAGVSQTPSNKVTEKGKYVELRCDPISGHTALYWYRQSLGQGPEFLIYFQGTGAADDSGLPNDRFFAVRPEGSVSTLKIQRTERGDSAVYLCASSRSGLGTSTDTQYFGPGTRLTVL.

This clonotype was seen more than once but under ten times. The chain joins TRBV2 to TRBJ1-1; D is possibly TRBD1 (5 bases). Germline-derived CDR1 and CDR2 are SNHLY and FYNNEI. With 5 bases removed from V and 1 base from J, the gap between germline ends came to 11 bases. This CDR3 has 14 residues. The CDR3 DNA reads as TGTGCCAGCAGTAACAGGTTGTCGAACACTGAAGCTTTCTTT. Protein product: CASSNRLSNTEAFF.

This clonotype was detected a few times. The CDR3 nucleotides are TGTGCCAGTAGTATTTCTGGGACAGGGCTCTACGAGCAGTACTTC. This sequence encodes CASSISGTGLYEQYF. The chain is built from TRBV19 and TRBJ2-7; 9 bases match TRBD1. The V segment lost 3 bases and the J segment 3 bases; nucleotides outside the gene matches: 6. Germline V gene sequence: CDR1 LNHDA, CDR2 SQIVND (reference sequence). The CDR3 runs to 15 residues.

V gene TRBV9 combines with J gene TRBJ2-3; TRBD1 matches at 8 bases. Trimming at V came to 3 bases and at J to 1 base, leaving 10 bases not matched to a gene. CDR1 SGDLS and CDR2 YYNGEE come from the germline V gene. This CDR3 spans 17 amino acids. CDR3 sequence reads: CASSEEAGTGGTDTQYF. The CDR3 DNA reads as TGTGCCAGCAGCGAGGAGGCCGGGACAGGCGGCACAGATACGCAGTATTTT.

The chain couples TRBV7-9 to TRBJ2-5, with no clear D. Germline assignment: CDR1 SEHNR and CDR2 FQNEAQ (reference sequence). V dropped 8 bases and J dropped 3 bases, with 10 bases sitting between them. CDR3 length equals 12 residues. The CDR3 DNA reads TGTGCCAGCCGAGGCGGAAAAGAGACCCAGTACTTC. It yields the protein CASRGGKETQYF.

CDR3 nucleotides: TGTGCCAGCAGCTTAGCATATAGCGGGAGAGCCAATGAGCAGTTCTTC. Its protein product is CASSLAYSGRANEQFF. V and J are TRBV7-8 and TRBJ2-1; 9 bases fit TRBD2. This CDR3 has 16 residues. From germline, CDR1 is SGHVS and CDR2 FQNEAQ. V trimming: 0 bases; J trimming: 6 bases; junction bases outside the gene matches: 6. The entire variable domain, with the rest obtained from reference TRBV7-8 and TRBJ2-1, is as follows: GAGVSQSPRYKVAKRGQDVALRCDPISGHVSLFWYQQALGQGPEFLTYFQNEAQLDKSGLPSDRFFAERPEGSVSTLKIQRTQQEDSAVYLCASSLAYSGRANEQFFGPGTRLTVL.